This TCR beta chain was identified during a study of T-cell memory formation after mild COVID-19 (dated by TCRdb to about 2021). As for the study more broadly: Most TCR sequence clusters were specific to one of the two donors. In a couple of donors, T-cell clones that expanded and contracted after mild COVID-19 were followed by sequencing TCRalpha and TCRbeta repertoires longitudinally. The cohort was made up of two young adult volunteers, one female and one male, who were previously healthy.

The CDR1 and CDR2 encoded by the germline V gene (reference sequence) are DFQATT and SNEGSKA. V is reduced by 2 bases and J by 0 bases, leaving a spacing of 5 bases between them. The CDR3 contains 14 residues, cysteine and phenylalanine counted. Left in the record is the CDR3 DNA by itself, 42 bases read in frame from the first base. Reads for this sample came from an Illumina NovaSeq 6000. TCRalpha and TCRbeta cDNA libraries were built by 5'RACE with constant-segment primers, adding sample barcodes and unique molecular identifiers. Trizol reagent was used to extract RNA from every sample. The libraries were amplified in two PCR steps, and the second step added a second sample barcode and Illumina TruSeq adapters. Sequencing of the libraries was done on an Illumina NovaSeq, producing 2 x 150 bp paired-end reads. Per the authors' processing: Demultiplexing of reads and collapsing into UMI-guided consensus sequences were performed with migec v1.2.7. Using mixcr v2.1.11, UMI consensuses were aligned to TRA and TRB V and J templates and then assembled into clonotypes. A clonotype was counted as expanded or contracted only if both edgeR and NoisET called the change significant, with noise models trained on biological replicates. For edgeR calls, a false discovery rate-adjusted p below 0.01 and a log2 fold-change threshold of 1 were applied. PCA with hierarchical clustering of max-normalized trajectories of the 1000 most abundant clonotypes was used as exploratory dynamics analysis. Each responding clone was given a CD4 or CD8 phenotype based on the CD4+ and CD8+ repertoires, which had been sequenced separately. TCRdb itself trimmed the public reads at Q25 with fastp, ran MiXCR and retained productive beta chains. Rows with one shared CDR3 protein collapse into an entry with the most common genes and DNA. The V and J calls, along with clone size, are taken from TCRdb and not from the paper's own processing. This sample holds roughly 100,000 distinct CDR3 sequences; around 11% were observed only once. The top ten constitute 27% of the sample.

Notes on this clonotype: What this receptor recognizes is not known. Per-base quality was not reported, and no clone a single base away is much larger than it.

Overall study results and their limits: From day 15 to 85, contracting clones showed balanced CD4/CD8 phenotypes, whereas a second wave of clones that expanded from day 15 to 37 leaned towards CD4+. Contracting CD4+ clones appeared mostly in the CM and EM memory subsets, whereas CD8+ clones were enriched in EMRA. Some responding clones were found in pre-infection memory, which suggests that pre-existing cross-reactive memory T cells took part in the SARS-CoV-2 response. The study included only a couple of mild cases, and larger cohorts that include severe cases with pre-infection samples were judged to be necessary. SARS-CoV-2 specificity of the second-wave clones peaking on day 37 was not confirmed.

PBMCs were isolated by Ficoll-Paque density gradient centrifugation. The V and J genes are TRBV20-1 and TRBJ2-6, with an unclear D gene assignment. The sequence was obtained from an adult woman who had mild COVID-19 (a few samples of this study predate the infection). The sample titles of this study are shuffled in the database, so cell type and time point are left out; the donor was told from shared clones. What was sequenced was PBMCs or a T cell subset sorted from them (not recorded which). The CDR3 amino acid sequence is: CSARMHSGANVLTF. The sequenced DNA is TGCAGTGCTAGAATGCACTCTGGGGCCAACGTCCTGACTTTC.